What follows are 30 T cell receptor beta chains derived from one specimen sequenced in a study of blood T cells in healthy people across ages. Through a sample-barcoded 5' primer and a J-beta primer mix, a second PCR was run for roughly 6 to 11 cycles. TCRdb re-called the 5' RACE reads with MiXCR, one entry per CDR3 protein. The sample contains about 1,600,000 distinct CDR3 sequences, roughly 40% of which appear only once. The sample consisted of blood. The receptors originated from a woman aged 18 to 35 in good health.

The sample holds a few counts of this clonotype. The CDR3 bases are TGTGCCACCAGCAGAGATATGGGTAGCAATCAGCCCCAGCATTTT. As protein: CATSRDMGSNQPQHF. The chain is built from TRBV15 and TRBJ1-5, with D unresolved. The V end was cut by 0 bases, the J end by 0 bases, with 6 bases between. The CDR3 is 15 residues long. CDR1 and CDR2 (germline): LNHNV, YYDKDF (reference sequence).

This chain joins TRBV3-1 and TRBJ2-3; 9 bases match TRBD2. Germline CDR1 is LGHDT and CDR2 is YNNKEL (reference sequence). The CDR3 length is 16 residues. V dropped 1 base and J dropped 5; count of bases not matched to a gene: 7. The CDR3 nucleotides are TGTGCCAGCAGCCAAGGCGGCGGGGGGGGATTAGATACGCAGTATTTT. As protein: CASSQGGGGGLDTQYF.

The chain couples TRBV4-3 to TRBJ1-2; D ambiguous. V was pared by 0 bases and J by 4 bases, with 12 bases between. From germline, CDR1 is LGHNA and CDR2 YSLEER. The CDR3 has 15 amino acids. In nucleotides, the CDR3 is TGCGCCAGCAGCCAAGACTATCAGCTGCTCTATGGCTACACCTTC. Amino acid sequence: CASSQDYQLLYGYTF.

This clonotype was observed a handful of times. The CDR3 DNA reads TGTGCCAGCAGCTTAGATGGGGTACCGTCCTACAATGAGCAGTTCTTC. The encoded protein is CASSLDGVPSYNEQFF. V gene TRBV11-2 combines with J gene TRBJ2-1; D not resolved. The CDR3 is 16 amino acids. Germline V gene sequence: CDR1 SGHAT, CDR2 FQNNGV. V was clipped by 0 bases and J by 1 base, with 10 bases between them. Full variable domain (outside the CDR3, taken from reference TRBV11-2 and TRBJ2-1): EAGVAQSPRYKIIEKRQSVAFWCNPISGHATLYWYQQILGQGPKLLIQFQNNGVVDDSQLPKDRFSAERLKGVDSTLKIQPAKLEDSAVYLCASSLDGVPSYNEQFFGPGTRLTVL.

The chain employs TRBV24-1 and TRBJ2-1; D is uncertain. Germline V gene data show CDR1 as KGHDR and CDR2 as SFDVKD. The CDR3 contains 13 residues. The germline V and J ends were trimmed by 2 bases and 4 bases, with 5 bases remaining between them. CDR3 sequence (DNA): TGTGCCACCAGTGATTCCGATTACAATGAGCAGTTCTTC. Translation: CATSDSDYNEQFF.

This chain connects TRBV20-1 to TRBJ1-1; D uncertain. Trimming stripped 6 bases from V and 1 base from J, with 12 bases between. Germline CDR1 reads DFQATT; CDR2 reads SNEGSKA (reference sequence). The CDR3 is 13 residues long. The CDR3 sequence: CSAADGGNTEAFF. CDR3 DNA sequence: TGCAGTGCCGCGGATGGAGGGAACACTGAAGCTTTCTTT.

The chain carries TRBV2 and TRBJ2-1; weak D call: TRBD2 (5 bases). This CDR3 is built from 14 residues. CDR1 is SNHLY, CDR2 FYNNEI, per germline. V lost 7 bases to trimming and J lost 4 bases, with 14 bases between them. CDR3 residues: CASIRLADYNEQFF. DNA for the CDR3: TGTGCCAGCATTAGGCTAGCAGATTACAATGAGCAGTTCTTC.

This chain uses TRBV7-2 with TRBJ2-1; D gene ambiguous. The CDR3 is 14 residues long. V gave up 5 bases and J gave up 3 bases, with 11 bases separating them. The germline gives CDR1 SGHTA, CDR2 FQGNSA. CDR3 DNA: TGTGCCAGCAGCGCAAGGAGCATCTACAATGAGCAGTTCTTC. As protein: CASSARSIYNEQFF.

This clonotype was observed a few times. The gene calls are TRBV4-1 and TRBJ2-3, with 9 positions matching TRBD1. V lost 2 bases to trimming and J lost 2 bases; unmatched junction nucleotides: 8. The CDR3 sequence is 17 residues long. Per germline, CDR1 MGHRA and CDR2 YSYEKL. Here the CDR3 DNA reads TGCGCCAGCAGCCAACCACAGGGGGCGCTTGTCACAGATACGCAGTATTTT. Translated: CASSQPQGALVTDTQYF.

The chain couples TRBV20-1 to TRBJ2-4; D not resolved. CDR3 length: 13 amino acids. In germline, CDR1 is DFQATT, CDR2 SNEGSKA (reference sequence). Trimming shortened V by 3 bases and J by 6 bases, and 12 bases separated the two germline ends. CDR3 loop: CSASGLGLNIQYF. The CDR3 coding sequence is TGCAGTGCTAGCGGGCTAGGCCTAAACATTCAGTACTTC.

The chain is built from TRBV5-1 and TRBJ2-7; maybe TRBD1 (5 bases). Trimming pared 7 bases from V and 3 bases from J, leaving 11 bases between. The germline CDR1 and CDR2 sequences are SGHRS and YFSETQ. The CDR3 contains 12 residues. CDR3 DNA: TGCGCCAGCCACAGGCAAGGCTACGAGCAGTACTTC. This translates into CASHRQGYEQYF. Full variable domain (remainder filled in from reference TRBV5-1 and TRBJ2-7): KAGVTQTPRYLIKTRGQQVTLSCSPISGHRSVSWYQQTPGQGLQFLFEYFSETQRNKGNFPGRFSGRQFSNSRSEMNVSTLELGDSALYLCASHRQGYEQYFGPGTRLTVT.

This clonotype has a single count. The chain couples TRBV5-1 to TRBJ2-7; 8 bases are shared with TRBD2. The V gene end was trimmed by 0 bases and the J gene end by 7 bases; junction bases not matched to a gene: 6. The CDR3 consists of 14 residues. Germline-derived CDR1 and CDR2 are SGHRS and YFSETQ. CDR3 nucleotides: TGCGCCAGCAGCTTGGTCAGCGGGGGCGGGGAGCAGTACTTC. The encoded protein is CASSLVSGGGEQYF.

The chain joins TRBV12-3 or TRBV12-4 to TRBJ2-5; 8 nucleotides match TRBD1. V trimming: 1 base; J trimming: 1 base; junction bases outside the gene matches: 8. This CDR3 has 17 residues. DNA for the CDR3: TGTGCCAGCAGTTTAGTGGACAGGGAGACGACCCAAGAGACCCAGTACTTC. Protein: CASSLVDRETTQETQYF.

This chain uses TRBV12-3 or TRBV12-4 with TRBJ2-5; D might be TRBD2 (6 bases). The V end lost 4 bases, the J end lost 7 bases, and 19 bases lay between the germline ends. The CDR3 covers 15 residues. CDR3 in DNA: TGTGCCAGCAGTTCCCGGGGACCCTTGGAGGGGACCCAGTACTTC. Translation: CASSSRGPLEGTQYF.

The chain carries TRBV27 and TRBJ2-1; D not certain. Germline V gene lookup returns CDR1 MNHEY and CDR2 SMNVEV (reference sequence). This CDR3 has 13 residues. Trimming pared 3 bases from V and 7 bases from J, leaving 10 bases between. CDR3 sequence: CASSFSPPNEQFF. CDR3 DNA: TGTGCCAGCAGTTTTTCCCCGCCTAATGAGCAGTTCTTC.

Worth noting for this clonotype: A much larger clone lies one base from this, so it may be a read error. V usage is TRBV5-1 and J usage is TRBJ2-7, with D perhaps matching TRBD2 (6 bases). The V end lost 6 bases, the J end lost 7 bases, and 26 bases lay between the germline ends. Per the germline V gene, CDR1 is SGHRS and CDR2 is YFSETQ. CDR3 length: 16 residues. The CDR3, as DNA: TGCGCCAGCACCGATGGCGGGACCAACAACATCAATGAGCAGTACTTC. It translates to CASTDGGTNNINEQYF.

Worth noting for this clonotype: An end of the junction does not agree with germline; a read error may underlie this. The V gene is TRBV4-2, the J gene TRBJ2-5; 7 bases are shared with TRBD2. The CDR3 loop spans 14 amino acids. Germline V gene lookup returns CDR1 LGHNA and CDR2 YNFKEQ. The CDR3 DNA reads TGTGCCAGCGGCCAGAGGAGCGGGAAAGAGACCCAGTACTTC. Its translation: CASGQRSGKETQYF.

The rearrangement links TRBV30 to TRBJ2-3; TRBD2 matches at 9 bases. This CDR3 comprises 15 residues. Per germline, CDR1 GTSNPN and CDR2 SVGIG (reference sequence). Unmatched junction bases numbered 7, after V lost 0 bases and J lost 6 bases. The CDR3 region is CAWSVASGELDTQYF. The CDR3 nucleotides are TGTGCCTGGAGTGTTGCTAGCGGGGAGCTCGATACGCAGTATTTT.

This clonotype was observed a few times. V usage is TRBV27 and J usage is TRBJ1-2; 8 bases are a match to TRBD1. CDR3 length: 16 residues. Germline lookup yields CDR1 MNHEY and CDR2 SMNVEV (reference sequence). The J segment lost 0 bases and the V segment lost 3 bases, leaving 6 bases of the junction unmatched. CDR3 protein: CASSFADRASNYGYTF. As DNA, the CDR3 is TGTGCCAGCAGTTTTGCGGACAGGGCTTCTAACTATGGCTACACCTTC.

This clonotype appeared a single time. The chain is built from TRBV5-6 and TRBJ2-5; 8 nucleotides align to TRBD1. The DNA end is more similar to TRBJ2-7, so the J call may be wrong. Germline V gives CDR1 SGHDT, CDR2 YYEEEE. The CDR3 length is 14 residues. CDR3 coding DNA: TGTGCCAGCAGCTTCGACAGGGGCGTCCACGAGCAGTACTTC. Its protein product is CASSFDRGVHEQYF.

This clonotype appeared many times. The chain uses TRBV27 and TRBJ2-7, with 9 bases fitting TRBD1. The trim removed 4 bases at V and 3 bases at J, leaving 7 bases unmatched. Germline loops: CDR1 MNHEY, CDR2 SMNVEV (reference sequence). The CDR3 runs 15 residues. In DNA form, the CDR3 reads TGTGCCAGCAGTTCCCCGGGACAGGGAGACTACGAGCAGTACTTC. Translated, it gives CASSSPGQGDYEQYF.

This clonotype was counted a few times. The CDR3 region is CASSGGGPTDTQYF. Here the CDR3 DNA reads TGTGCCAGCAGTGGGGGGGGGCCCACAGATACGCAGTATTTT. This sequence joins TRBV28 and TRBJ2-3; weak D call: TRBD2 (7 bases). CDR1 is MDHEN and CDR2 is SYDVKM in the germline V gene. V lost 5 bases and J 2 bases, leaving 11 bases between the germline ends. The CDR3 has 14 residues.

This clonotype occurred a few times. The chain combines TRBV11-2 with TRBJ2-1; 10 bases line up with TRBD2. Germline loops: CDR1 SGHAT, CDR2 FQNNGV. V gave up 6 bases and J gave up 7 bases; unmatched junction bases: 18. The CDR3 covers 18 residues. The DNA of the CDR3 is TGTGCCAGCAGTTCGAGAGAGGGGGGCACACTAGCGGGGAATGAGCAGTTCTTC. It codes for CASSSREGGTLAGNEQFF.

CDR3 in amino acids: CSARDPAGGSYEQYF. The CDR3 DNA sequence: TGCAGTGCTAGAGACCCAGCGGGAGGATCCTACGAGCAGTACTTC. J is TRBJ2-7 and V is TRBV20-1; TRBD2 matches at 9 bases. Per the germline V gene, CDR1 is DFQATT and CDR2 is SNEGSKA (reference sequence). This CDR3 has 15 amino acids. V gave up 0 bases and J gave up 1 base; unmatched junction bases: 4.

This clonotype was detected a few times. The chain combines TRBV20-1 with TRBJ2-5; 9 bases are a match to TRBD1. Germline V lookup: CDR1 DFQATT, CDR2 SNEGSKA (reference sequence). The CDR3 consists of 13 residues. The junction had 4 bases not matched to a gene; V was cut back by 3 bases and J by 5 bases. The CDR3 is CSARTGGSETQYF. The CDR3 DNA reads TGCAGTGCTAGGACAGGGGGTTCGGAGACCCAGTACTTC.

This clonotype turned up a few times. This sequence joins TRBV6-5 and TRBJ2-7, with D hard to call. CDR1 is MNHEY and CDR2 is SVGAGI in the germline V gene. The CDR3 is 14 residues long. The ends were cut back, 4 bases at V and 5 bases at J, with 15 bases in the middle. This CDR3 reads CASSSALVGHEQYF. The CDR3 DNA sequence: TGTGCCAGCAGTTCCGCCTTGGTTGGACACGAGCAGTACTTC.

V usage is TRBV28 and J usage is TRBJ1-1; 8 nucleotides agree with TRBD1. The CDR3 contains 15 residues. After removal of 6 bases from V and 0 bases from J, the junction contained 6 bases not matched to a gene. Germline CDR1 MDHEN, CDR2 SYDVKM. As DNA, the CDR3 is TGTGCCAGCAGACCGACGGGACAGGTGAACACTGAAGCTTTCTTT. It translates to CASRPTGQVNTEAFF.

Notes on this clonotype: Compared with germline, one end of the junction differs, possibly owing to a read error. The chain recombines TRBV10-3 with TRBJ2-5, with D uncertain. CDR3 length equals 13 residues. Germline values: CDR1 ENHRY, CDR2 SYGVKD. CDR3 loop: CASSEYGMETQYF. The CDR3 coding sequence is TGTGCCAGCAGTGAGTATGGGATGGAGACCCAGTACTTC.

There are a few counts of this clonotype. This chain's CDR3 is CASSTPGQVVFGYGYTF. The CDR3 nucleotides read TGTGCCAGCAGTACCCCGGGACAGGTGGTTTTTGGCTATGGCTACACCTTC. The chain uses TRBV28 and TRBJ1-2; 8 bases align to TRBD1. CDR3 size: 17 residues. V lost 5 bases to trimming and J lost 4 bases; unmatched junction nucleotides: 15. CDR1 is MDHEN, CDR2 SYDVKM, per germline.

The chain uses TRBV7-9 and TRBJ2-6, with D tentatively TRBD1 (5 bases). Germline V gene data show CDR1 as SEHNR and CDR2 as FQNEAQ (reference sequence). The CDR3 contains 15 residues. The V end was cut by 9 bases, the J end by 0 bases, with 12 bases between. DNA of the CDR3: TGTGCCAGTACGGACACCAACTCTGGGGCCAACGTCCTGACTTTC. Translating gives CASTDTNSGANVLTF.